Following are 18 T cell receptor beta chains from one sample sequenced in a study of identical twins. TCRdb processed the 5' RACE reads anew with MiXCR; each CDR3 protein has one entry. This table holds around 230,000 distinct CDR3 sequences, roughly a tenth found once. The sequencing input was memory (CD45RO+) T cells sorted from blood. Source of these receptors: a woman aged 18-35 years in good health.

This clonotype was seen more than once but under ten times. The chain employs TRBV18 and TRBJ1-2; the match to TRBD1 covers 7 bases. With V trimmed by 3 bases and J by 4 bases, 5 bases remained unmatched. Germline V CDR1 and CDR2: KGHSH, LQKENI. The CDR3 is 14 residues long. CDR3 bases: TGTGCCAGCTCACCGCTGGGACAGACCTATGGCTACACCTTC. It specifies CASSPLGQTYGYTF.

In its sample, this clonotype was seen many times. Here the CDR3 reads CASTSGDRSGELFF. The CDR3 nucleotides are TGCGCCAGCACTTCAGGGGATCGGAGCGGGGAGCTGTTTTTT. The V call is TRBV5-1, the J call TRBJ2-2; D is possibly TRBD1 (6 bases). This CDR3 is 14 amino acids long. Trimming shortened V by 6 bases and J by 7 bases, and 16 bases separated the two germline ends. Germline V lookup: CDR1 SGHRS, CDR2 YFSETQ.

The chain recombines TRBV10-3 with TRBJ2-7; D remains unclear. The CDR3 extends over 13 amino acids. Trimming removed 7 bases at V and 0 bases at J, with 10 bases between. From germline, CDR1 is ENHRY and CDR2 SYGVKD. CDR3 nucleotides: TGTGCCATCAATACGGCGAGCTCCTACGAGCAGTACTTC. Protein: CAINTASSYEQYF.

The CDR3 loop reads CASSAQGISMNTEAFF. In nucleotides, the CDR3 is TGTGCCAGCTCAGCACAGGGGATATCCATGAACACTGAAGCTTTCTTT. This chain connects TRBV18 to TRBJ1-1, with 7 bases matching TRBD1. Germline-derived CDR1 and CDR2 are KGHSH and LQKENI. The CDR3 sequence is 16 residues long. The trim removed 5 bases at V and 0 bases at J, leaving 9 bases unmatched.

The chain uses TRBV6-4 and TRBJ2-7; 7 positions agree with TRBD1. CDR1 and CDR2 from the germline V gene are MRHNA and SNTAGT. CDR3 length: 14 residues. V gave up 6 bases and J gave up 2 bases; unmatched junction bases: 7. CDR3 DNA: TGTGCCAGCAGCCCGTCGCAGGGGGCCTACGAGCAGTACTTC. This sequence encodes CASSPSQGAYEQYF.

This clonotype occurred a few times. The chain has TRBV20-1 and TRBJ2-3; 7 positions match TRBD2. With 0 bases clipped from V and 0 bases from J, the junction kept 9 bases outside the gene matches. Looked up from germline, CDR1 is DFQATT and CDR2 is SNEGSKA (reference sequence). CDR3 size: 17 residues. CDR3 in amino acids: CSAREQTSRASTDTQYF. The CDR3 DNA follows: TGCAGTGCTAGAGAGCAGACTAGCAGAGCTAGCACAGATACGCAGTATTTT.

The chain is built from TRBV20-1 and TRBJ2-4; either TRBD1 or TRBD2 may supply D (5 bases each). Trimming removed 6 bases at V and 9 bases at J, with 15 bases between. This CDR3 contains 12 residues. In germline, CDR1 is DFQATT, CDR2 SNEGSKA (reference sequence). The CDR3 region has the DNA TGCAGTGCCGGGGACCCCAGGGCCATTCAGTACTTC. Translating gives CSAGDPRAIQYF.

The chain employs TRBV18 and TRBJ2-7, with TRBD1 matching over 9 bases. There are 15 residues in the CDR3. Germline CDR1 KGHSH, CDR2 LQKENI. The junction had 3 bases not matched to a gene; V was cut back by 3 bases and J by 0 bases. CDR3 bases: TGTGCCAGCTCACCGCAGGGACAGGGCTCCTACGAGCAGTACTTC. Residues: CASSPQGQGSYEQYF.

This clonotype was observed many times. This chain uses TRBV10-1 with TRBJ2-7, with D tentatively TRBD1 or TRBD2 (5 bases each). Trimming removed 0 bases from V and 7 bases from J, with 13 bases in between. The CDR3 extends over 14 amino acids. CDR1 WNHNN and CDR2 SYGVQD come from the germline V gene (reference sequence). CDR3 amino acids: CASSESTGLQEQYF. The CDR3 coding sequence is TGCGCCAGCAGTGAGTCAACGGGGCTGCAGGAGCAGTACTTC.

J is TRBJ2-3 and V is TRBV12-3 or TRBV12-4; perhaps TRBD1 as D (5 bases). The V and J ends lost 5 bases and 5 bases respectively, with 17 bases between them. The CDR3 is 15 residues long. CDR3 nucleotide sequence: TGTGCCAGCAGTGTTACAGGATCGAGGATAGATACGCAGTATTTT. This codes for CASSVTGSRIDTQYF.

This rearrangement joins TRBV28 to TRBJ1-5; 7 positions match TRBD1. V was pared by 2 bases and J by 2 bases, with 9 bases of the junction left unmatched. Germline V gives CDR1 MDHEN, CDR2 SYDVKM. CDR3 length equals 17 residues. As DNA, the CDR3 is TGTGCCAGCAGTTTAATTGGGTCCGGACAGGGCAATCAGCCCCAGCATTTT. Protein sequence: CASSLIGSGQGNQPQHF.

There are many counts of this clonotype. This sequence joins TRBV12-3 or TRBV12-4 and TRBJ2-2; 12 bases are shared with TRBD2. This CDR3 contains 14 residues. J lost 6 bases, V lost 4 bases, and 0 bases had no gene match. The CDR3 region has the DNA TGTGCCAGCAGTTCTAGCGGGGGGGCCGGGGAGCTGTTTTTT. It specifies CASSSSGGAGELFF.

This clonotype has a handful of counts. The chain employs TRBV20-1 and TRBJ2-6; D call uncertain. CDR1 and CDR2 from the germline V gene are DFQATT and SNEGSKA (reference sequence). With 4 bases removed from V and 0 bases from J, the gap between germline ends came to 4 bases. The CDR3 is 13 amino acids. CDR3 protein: CSAIPSGANVLTF. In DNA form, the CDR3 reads TGCAGTGCTATTCCCTCTGGGGCCAACGTCCTGACTTTC.

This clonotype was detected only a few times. CDR3 amino acids: CSARDWDGGFNGYTF. DNA for the CDR3: TGCAGTGCTAGAGATTGGGATGGGGGCTTCAATGGCTACACCTTC. The chain is built from TRBV20-1 and TRBJ1-2, with D possibly TRBD1 on 6 matching bases. V gave up 0 bases and J gave up 6 bases, with 17 bases separating them. From germline, CDR1 is DFQATT and CDR2 SNEGSKA (reference sequence). This CDR3 spans 15 amino acids.

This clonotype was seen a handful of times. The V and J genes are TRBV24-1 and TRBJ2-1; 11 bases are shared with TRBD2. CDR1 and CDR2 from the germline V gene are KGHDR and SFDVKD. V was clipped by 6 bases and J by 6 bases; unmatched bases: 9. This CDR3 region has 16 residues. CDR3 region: CATSPAGLAGTNEQFF. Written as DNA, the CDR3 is TGTGCCACCAGTCCGGCCGGACTAGCGGGCACCAATGAGCAGTTCTTC.

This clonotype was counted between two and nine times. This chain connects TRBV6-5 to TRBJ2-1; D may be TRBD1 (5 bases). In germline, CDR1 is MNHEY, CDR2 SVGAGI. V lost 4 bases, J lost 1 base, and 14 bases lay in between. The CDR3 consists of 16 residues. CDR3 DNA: TGTGCCAGCAGTTCCTATCAGGGATGGTCCTACAATGAGCAGTTCTTC. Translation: CASSSYQGWSYNEQFF.

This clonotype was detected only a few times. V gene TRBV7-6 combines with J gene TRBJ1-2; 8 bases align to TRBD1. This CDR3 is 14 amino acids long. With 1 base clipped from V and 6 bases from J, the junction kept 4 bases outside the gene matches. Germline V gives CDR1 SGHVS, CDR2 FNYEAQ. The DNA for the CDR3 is TGTGCCAGCAGCTTAGATGCAGGGGGCAATGGCTACACCTTC. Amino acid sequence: CASSLDAGGNGYTF.

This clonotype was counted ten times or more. The CDR3 region has the DNA TGTGCCAGCGAAGCTTGGGAGGCGAACTATGGCTACACCTTC. This translates into CASEAWEANYGYTF. The rearrangement links TRBV28 to TRBJ1-2; D unresolved. CDR3 size: 14 residues. V shed 8 bases and J shed 2 bases, with 15 bases lying between them. Germline lookup yields CDR1 MDHEN and CDR2 SYDVKM.